A single sample is the source of the 5 T cell receptor beta chains below, sequenced in a study of blood T cell repertoires in COVID-19. Using immunoSEQ multiplex PCR, the repertoire was profiled, and TCRdb retains in-frame clones only, with some absent. This sample yields about 52,000 clones, of which around 90% are seen a single time; around 6% belongs to the top ten. The sample comprised peripheral blood. These receptors came from a man between 45 and 60 years old with active COVID-19.

The V gene is TRBV15, the J gene TRBJ2-2; TRBD1 matches at 10 bases. The CDR3 loop spans 20 amino acids. V trimming: 0 bases; J trimming: 0 bases; junction bases outside the gene matches: 10. Germline V gene sequence: CDR1 LNHNV, CDR2 YYDKDF (reference sequence). CDR3 sequence (DNA): TGTGCCACCAGCAGAGATATCGTCGGGGACAGGGGCCCGAACACCGGGGAGCTGTTTTTT. Encoded protein: CATSRDIVGDRGPNTGELFF.

The rearrangement joins TRBV6-1 to TRBJ2-5; TRBD2 matches at 11 bases. The CDR3 contains 15 residues. V was pared by 1 base and J by 5 bases, with 3 bases of the junction left unmatched. CDR1 is MNHNS, CDR2 SASEGT, per germline. The CDR3 DNA is TGTGCCAGCAGTGAAGTGTTAGCGGGAGGGGAGACCCAGTACTTC. Its protein is CASSEVLAGGETQYF.

The V call is TRBV30, the J call TRBJ2-7; 8 nucleotides match TRBD1. After removal of 1 base from V and 6 bases from J, the junction contained 14 bases not matched to a gene. CDR1 is GTSNPN and CDR2 is SVGIG in the germline V gene (reference sequence). The CDR3 sequence is 16 residues long. The chain's CDR3 is CAWSATIPRTGPEQYF. CDR3 coding DNA: TGTGCCTGGAGTGCCACAATTCCTCGGACAGGGCCCGAGCAGTACTTC.

This chain connects TRBV27 to TRBJ2-3; 7 bases are shared with TRBD2. J lost 5 bases, V lost 3 bases, and 5 bases had no gene match. This CDR3 has 14 amino acids. Germline values: CDR1 MNHEY, CDR2 SMNVEV (reference sequence). The CDR3 DNA is TGTGCCAGCAGTTTGTTCGCTAGCGGAGATACGCAGTATTTT. Its translation: CASSLFASGDTQYF.

The V and J genes are TRBV11-2 and TRBJ2-3; 7 bases line up with TRBD1. With V trimmed by 5 bases and J by 2 bases, 4 bases remained unmatched. The CDR3 runs 14 residues. Germline V lookup: CDR1 SGHAT, CDR2 FQNNGV. CDR3 sequence reads: CASSATGITDTQYF. The CDR3 coding sequence is TGTGCCAGCAGCGCGACAGGGATCACAGATACGCAGTATTTT.